One sample yielded the 14 T cell receptor beta chains listed below, sequenced in a study of blood T cell repertoires in COVID-19. Data came from immunoSEQ multiplex PCR; TCRdb stores just in-frame clones and leaves some out. The repertoire holds about 86,000 clones, with approximately 80% as singletons. The sequencing sample was made of peripheral blood. These receptors came from a man aged 65 to 79 with acute or convalescent COVID-19.

The chain couples TRBV7-8 to TRBJ1-4; the D is unclear. V was shortened by 4 bases and J by 0 bases, with 9 bases between the two germline ends. CDR1 is SGHVS and CDR2 is FQNEAQ in the germline V gene. The CDR3 extends over 15 amino acids. The DNA of the CDR3 is TGTGCCAGCAGCTCCTGGGGAGCAACTAATGAAAAACTGTTTTTT. Translating gives CASSSWGATNEKLFF.

This clone came up a few times. V usage is TRBV28 and J usage is TRBJ1-4; 7 bases match TRBD1. In germline, CDR1 is MDHEN, CDR2 SYDVKM. The CDR3 length is 15 residues. V lost 6 bases to trimming and J lost 4 bases; unmatched junction nucleotides: 8. The CDR3 is CASSPVDRVNEKLFF. CDR3 nucleotide sequence: TGTGCCAGCAGCCCAGTCGACAGGGTTAATGAAAAACTGTTTTTT.

The gene calls are TRBV9 and TRBJ2-5; D is possibly TRBD2 (6 bases). The CDR3 totals 15 residues. Trimming removed 3 bases at V and 5 bases at J, with 17 bases between. Looked up from germline, CDR1 is SGDLS and CDR2 is YYNGEE. The CDR3: CASSGGLRWRETQYF. The CDR3 coding sequence is TGTGCCAGCAGCGGGGGACTTCGCTGGAGGGAGACCCAGTACTTC.

The rearrangement uses TRBV7-9 and TRBJ2-2, with D tentatively TRBD1 (5 bases). Germline loops: CDR1 SEHNR, CDR2 FQNEAQ (reference sequence). V lost 5 bases, J lost 0 bases, and 13 bases lay in between. This CDR3 is 16 amino acids long. CDR3 in DNA: TGTGCCAGCAGCCCCCCAACAGGCGCGAACACCGGGGAGCTGTTTTTT. As protein: CASSPPTGANTGELFF.

V usage is TRBV2 and J usage is TRBJ2-2; D gene uncertain. CDR1 is SNHLY, CDR2 FYNNEI, per germline. V was clipped by 6 bases and J by 0 bases, with 8 bases between them. The CDR3 loop spans 14 amino acids. CDR3 amino acids: CASRLNTNTGELFF. In DNA form, the CDR3 reads TGTGCCAGCAGGCTTAACACGAACACCGGGGAGCTGTTTTTT.

The V and J genes are TRBV4-1 and TRBJ2-7; D is perhaps TRBD1 (6 bases). Trimming removed 3 bases at V and 0 bases at J, with 12 bases between. There are 15 residues in the CDR3. Germline lookup yields CDR1 MGHRA and CDR2 YSYEKL. CDR3 coding DNA: TGCGCCAGCAGCCAGATAGGACAGAGCTCCTACGAGCAGTACTTC. This gives the protein CASSQIGQSSYEQYF.

The chain couples TRBV12-5 to TRBJ2-5; 9 bases match TRBD1. The length of the CDR3 is 13 residues. The germline V gene encodes CDR1 LGHNT and CDR2 FRNRAP. The ends lost 6 bases at V and 5 bases at J; junction bases unmatched: 4. CDR3 in DNA: TGTGCTAGTGGCACAGGGGGCGGTGAGACCCAGTACTTC. Translated, it gives CASGTGGGETQYF. Looking up the rest from reference TRBV12-5 and TRBJ2-5 gives the full variable domain: DARVTQTPRHKVTEMGQEVTMRCQPILGHNTVFWYRQTMMQGLELLAYFRNRAPLDDSGMPKDRFSAEMPDATLATLKIQPSEPRDSAVYFCASGTGGGETQYFGPGTRLLVL.

The chain employs TRBV5-1 and TRBJ2-3, with TRBD1 matching over 8 bases. Unmatched junction bases numbered 9, after V lost 4 bases and J lost 5 bases. This CDR3 region has 15 residues. Germline V CDR1 and CDR2: SGHRS, YFSETQ. This CDR3 is CASSTRDRWGDTQYF. In nucleotides, the CDR3 is TGCGCCAGCAGCACCCGGGACAGGTGGGGAGATACGCAGTATTTT.

The chain is built from TRBV19 and TRBJ1-5; D possibly corresponds to TRBD1 (6 bases). V dropped 5 bases and J dropped 9 bases, with 17 bases sitting between them. The CDR3 contains 14 residues. CDR1 and CDR2 from the germline V gene are LNHDA and SQIVND (reference sequence). DNA of the CDR3: TGTGCCAGTAGTCCACAGGGTAGCCTCACGCCCCAGCATTTT. Translated, it gives CASSPQGSLTPQHF. The whole variable domain, remainder taken from reference TRBV19 and TRBJ1-5, is DGGITQSPKYLFRKEGQNVTLSCEQNLNHDAMYWYRQDPGQGLRLIYYSQIVNDFQKGDIAEGYSVSREKKESFPLTVTSAQKNPTAFYLCASSPQGSLTPQHFGDGTRLSIL.

The J gene is TRBJ1-1, the V gene TRBV19, with 9 bases identical to TRBD1. Looked up from germline, CDR1 is LNHDA and CDR2 is SQIVND (reference sequence). V lost 4 bases and J lost 4; bases outside the gene matches: 7. There are 15 residues in the CDR3. The CDR3 loop reads CASSTRQGQGTEAFF. The CDR3 nucleotides read TGTGCCAGTAGTACTAGACAGGGACAGGGCACTGAAGCTTTCTTT.

In its sample, this clone was seen once. The V call is TRBV3-1 (or the pseudogene TRBV3-2), the J call TRBJ2-1; 15 nucleotides line up with TRBD2. This CDR3 spans 15 amino acids. Germline V lookup: CDR1 LGHDT, CDR2 YNNKEL (reference sequence). The J segment lost 10 bases and the V segment lost 4 bases, leaving 5 bases of the junction unmatched. For the CDR3, the DNA is TGTGCCAGCAGCCCCGGGACTAGCGGGGGGAGGGAGCAGTTCTTC. It is translated as CASSPGTSGGREQFF.

V is TRBV27 and J is TRBJ1-5; TRBD1 aligns across 8 bases. V dropped 4 bases and J dropped 7; count of bases not matched to a gene: 12. The germline V gene has CDR1 MNHEY and CDR2 SMNVEV (reference sequence). The CDR3 has 16 residues. The CDR3 is CASSSYPTGAGQPQHF. CDR3 bases: TGTGCCAGCAGTTCCTACCCGACAGGGGCGGGGCAGCCCCAGCATTTT.

The rearrangement links TRBV3-1 (or the pseudogene TRBV3-2) to TRBJ2-2, with a weak D call TRBD1 (5 bases). Germline V gene data show CDR1 as LGHDT and CDR2 as YNNKEL (reference sequence). The ends were cut back, 6 bases at V and 3 bases at J, with 11 bases in the middle. The CDR3 has 14 amino acids. CDR3 amino acids: CASRPDRDTGELFF. For the CDR3, the DNA is TGTGCCAGCAGGCCTGACAGAGACACCGGGGAGCTGTTTTTT.

This clone was counted only a few times. The J gene is TRBJ2-7, the V gene TRBV12-3 or TRBV12-4; TRBD1 matches 8 bases. J gave up 5 bases and V 6 bases, and 6 bases lay outside the gene matches. The CDR3 is 13 amino acids. CDR3 region: CASRTGTGNEQYF. For the CDR3, the DNA is TGTGCCAGCAGGACAGGGACAGGCAACGAGCAGTACTTC.